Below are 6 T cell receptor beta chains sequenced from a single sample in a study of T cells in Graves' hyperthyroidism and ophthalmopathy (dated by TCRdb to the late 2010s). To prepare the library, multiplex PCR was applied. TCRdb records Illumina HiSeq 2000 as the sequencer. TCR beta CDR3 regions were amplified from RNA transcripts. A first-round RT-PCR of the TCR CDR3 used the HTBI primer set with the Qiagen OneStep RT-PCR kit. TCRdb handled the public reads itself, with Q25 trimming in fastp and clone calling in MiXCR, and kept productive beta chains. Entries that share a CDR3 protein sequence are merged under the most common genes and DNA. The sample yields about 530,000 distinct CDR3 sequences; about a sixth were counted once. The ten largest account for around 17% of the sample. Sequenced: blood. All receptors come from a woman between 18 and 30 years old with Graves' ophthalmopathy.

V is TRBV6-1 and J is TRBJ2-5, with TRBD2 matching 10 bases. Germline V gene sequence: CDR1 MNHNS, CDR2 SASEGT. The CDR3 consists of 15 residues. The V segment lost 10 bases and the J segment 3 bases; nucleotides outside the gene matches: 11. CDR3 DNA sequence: TGTGCCACCAACCAACCCGGACTAGCGGAAGAGACCCAGTACTTC. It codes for CATNQPGLAEETQYF.

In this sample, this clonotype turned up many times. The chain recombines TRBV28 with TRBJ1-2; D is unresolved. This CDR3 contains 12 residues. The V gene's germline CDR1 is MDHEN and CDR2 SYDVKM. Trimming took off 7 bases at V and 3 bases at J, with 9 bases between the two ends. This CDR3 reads CASTGVDYGYTF. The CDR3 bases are TGTGCCAGCACGGGTGTCGACTATGGCTACACCTTC.

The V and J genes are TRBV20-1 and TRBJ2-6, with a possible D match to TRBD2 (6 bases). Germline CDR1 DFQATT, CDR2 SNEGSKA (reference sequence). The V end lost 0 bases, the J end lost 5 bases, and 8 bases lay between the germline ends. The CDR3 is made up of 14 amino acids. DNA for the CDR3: TGCAGTGCTAGAGATGGGAGGCGGGCCAACGTCCTGACTTTC. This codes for CSARDGRRANVLTF.

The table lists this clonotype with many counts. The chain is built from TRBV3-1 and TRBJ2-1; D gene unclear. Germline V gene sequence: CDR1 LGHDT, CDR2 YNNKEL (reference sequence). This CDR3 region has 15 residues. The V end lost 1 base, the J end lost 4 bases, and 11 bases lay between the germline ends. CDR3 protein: CASSQVEPSYNEQFF. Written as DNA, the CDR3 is TGTGCCAGCAGCCAAGTAGAGCCCAGTTACAATGAGCAGTTCTTC.

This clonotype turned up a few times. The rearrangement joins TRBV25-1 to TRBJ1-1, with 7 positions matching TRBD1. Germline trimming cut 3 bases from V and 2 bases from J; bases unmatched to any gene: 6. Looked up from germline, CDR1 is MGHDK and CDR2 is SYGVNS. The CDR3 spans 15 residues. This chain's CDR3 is CASSEVRGGNTEAFF. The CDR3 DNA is TGTGCCAGCAGTGAGGTAAGAGGGGGCAACACTGAAGCTTTCTTT.

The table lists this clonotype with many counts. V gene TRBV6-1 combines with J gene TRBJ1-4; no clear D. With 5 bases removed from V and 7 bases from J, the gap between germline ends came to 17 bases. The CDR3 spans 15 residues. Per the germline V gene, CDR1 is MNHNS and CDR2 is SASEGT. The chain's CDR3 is CASSLAGRFGEKLFF. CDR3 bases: TGTGCCAGCAGTCTGGCCGGGAGATTCGGTGAAAAACTGTTTTTT.